Below are 11 T cell receptor beta chains sequenced from a single sample in a study of beta chain features in type 1 diabetes. Whole-study results and caveats: TCRB CDR3s from Type 1 diabetes patients were moderately but significantly shorter in all four CD4+ subsets.

The sequenced template was cDNA made from the entire isolated RNA. The table came from immunoSEQ multiplex PCR; TCRdb's copy has only in-frame clones and leaves some out. The sample lists 130,000 or so clones, 9% seen once, with over 0.6% in the top ten. Their specific antigens are unknown. The sample was central memory CD4+ T cells from blood. The source of these receptors is a man aged 25 to 40 with type 1 diabetes.

This clone was seen only a few times. The CDR3 region is CASSYAGAGELFF. CDR3 bases: TGTGCCAGCAGCTACGCCGGTGCCGGGGAGCTGTTTTTT. The rearrangement links TRBV5-4 to TRBJ2-2; D remains unclear. The CDR3 totals 13 residues. The ends were cut back, 3 bases at V and 6 bases at J, with 9 bases in the middle. Germline-derived CDR1 and CDR2 are SGHNT and YYREEE (reference sequence).

The rearrangement links TRBV9 to TRBJ2-3; 8 bases line up with TRBD1. The V gene end was trimmed by 2 bases and the J gene end by 1 base; junction bases not matched to a gene: 3. The germline gives CDR1 SGDLS, CDR2 YYNGEE. The CDR3 is 15 residues long. CDR3 loop: CASSVGQGGTDTQYF. CDR3 nucleotide sequence: TGTGCCAGCAGCGTCGGACAGGGTGGCACAGATACGCAGTATTTT.

The chain joins TRBV6-5 to TRBJ2-1; TRBD2 is a possible D gene (6 bases). The CDR3 loop spans 11 amino acids. Germline V gene lookup returns CDR1 MNHEY and CDR2 SVGAGI. CDR3 loop: CVTAQGGEQFF. CDR3 DNA sequence: TGTGTCACGGCCCAGGGAGGTGAGCAGTTCTTC.

The chain employs TRBV5-1 and TRBJ2-2; TRBD1 matches at 8 bases. The CDR3 is made up of 16 amino acids. The V segment lost 4 bases and the J segment 3 bases; nucleotides outside the gene matches: 8. Germline CDR1 is SGHRS and CDR2 is YFSETQ. Written as DNA, the CDR3 is TGCGCCAGCAGCCCTGGACAGGGTGGATACACCGGGGAGCTGTTTTTT. It is translated as CASSPGQGGYTGELFF.

The rearrangement joins TRBV29-1 to TRBJ2-1, with D possibly matching TRBD2 (5 bases). Deletions cut 4 bases from V and 2 bases from J, with 12 bases between. Per the germline V gene, CDR1 is SQVTM and CDR2 is ANQGSEA. This CDR3 is built from 14 residues. The CDR3 coding sequence is TGCAGCGTTGTACTGGGGAGACCCTACAATGAGCAGTTCTTC. This codes for CSVVLGRPYNEQFF.

This clone was picked up many times. The chain links TRBV19 to TRBJ1-1, with D uncertain. Trimming stripped 3 bases from V and 4 bases from J, with 9 bases between. The CDR3 contains 13 residues. Germline loops: CDR1 LNHDA, CDR2 SQIVND (reference sequence). CDR3 loop: CASSIDAATEAFF. CDR3 bases: TGTGCCAGTAGTATCGACGCGGCCACTGAAGCTTTCTTT.

The chain uses TRBV2 and TRBJ2-5; possibly TRBD1 for D (5 bases). CDR1 SNHLY and CDR2 FYNNEI come from the germline V gene. V lost 8 bases, J lost 1 base, and 5 bases lay in between. The CDR3 runs 11 residues. Here the CDR3 DNA reads TGTGCCAGCGGGGCCCAAGAGACCCAGTACTTC. Translation gives CASGAQETQYF.

This clone was counted a few times. The chain is built from TRBV5-1 and TRBJ2-7; 8 nucleotides line up with TRBD2. Per germline, CDR1 SGHRS and CDR2 YFSETQ. This CDR3 comprises 15 residues. V was pared by 2 bases and J by 3 bases, with 7 bases of the junction left unmatched. The CDR3 nucleotides read TGCGCCAGCAGCTTTAGCGGGGATTTTATCTACGAGCAGTACTTC. Protein: CASSFSGDFIYEQYF.

This clone has more than one count but fewer than ten. The chain employs TRBV6-5 and TRBJ2-6, with D hard to call. CDR1 MNHEY and CDR2 SVGAGI come from the germline V gene. CDR3 length equals 15 residues. V was cut by 11 bases and J by 0 bases, with 14 bases left in between. Here the CDR3 DNA reads TGTGCCCACACGTCACACCTCTCTGGGGCCAACGTCCTGACTTTC. Its translation is CAHTSHLSGANVLTF.

This clone was counted at least ten times. The V and J genes are TRBV7-9 and TRBJ1-2, with 7 nucleotides matching TRBD1. J lost 7 bases, V lost 5 bases, and 13 bases had no gene match. The germline gives CDR1 SEHNR, CDR2 FQNEAQ (reference sequence). CDR3 length: 15 amino acids. The chain's CDR3 is CASSLTGAERGGYTF. The CDR3 nucleotides are TGTGCCAGCAGCCTTACAGGGGCGGAGAGAGGTGGCTACACCTTC.

This clone has more than one count but fewer than ten. This chain joins TRBV7-3 and TRBJ2-5; 9 positions agree with TRBD2. The CDR3 has 15 amino acids. With V trimmed by 5 bases and J by 1 base, 5 bases remained unmatched. CDR1 is SGHTA and CDR2 is FQGTGA in the germline V gene. The CDR3 region is CASSKTSGLQETQYF. The CDR3 nucleotides are TGTGCCAGCAGCAAGACTAGCGGACTCCAAGAGACCCAGTACTTC.